This T cell receptor (beta chain) was identified in a study of Ad26.COV2.S vaccination and SARS-CoV-2 variants. Study results and limitations: There was reportedly substantial breadth in spike-specific CD8+ and CD4+ T cell responses after vaccination.

This table comes from immunoSEQ multiplex PCR, and its TCRdb copy is limited to in-frame clones, with some not included. Here the sample spans 300,000 to 450,000 clones, around 92% being singletons. As regards this clone: Its antigen is still unknown.

The sequencing used peripheral blood, collected after recovery from COVID-19. The receptor comes from a human donor who had recovered from COVID-19.

The CDR3 sequence is CASRLPGQGNQPQHF. The CDR3 DNA reads TGTGCCAGCAGACTACCCGGACAGGGTAATCAGCCCCAGCATTTT. This chain joins TRBV6-5 and TRBJ1-5, with TRBD1 matching over 8 bases. This CDR3 contains 15 residues. Trimming at V came to 6 bases and at J to 4 bases, leaving 8 bases not matched to a gene. Germline CDR1 and CDR2: MNHEY and SVGAGI.